This T cell receptor (beta chain) was sequenced for a study of T-cell memory formation after mild COVID-19. Study-wide results and limits: Contracting clones from day 15 to 85 showed balanced CD4/CD8; later expanders favored CD4+.

Regarding this clonotype: Its specificity is unknown.

Trimming took 3 bases from V and 8 from J; bases not matched to a gene: 7. The V gene's germline CDR1 is GTSNPN and CDR2 SVGIG (reference sequence). The CDR3 runs to 16 residues. One entry per CDR3 protein results from TCRdb running MiXCR on the 5' RACE reads. The sample has approximately 450,000 distinct CDR3 sequences; roughly 18% are singletons. This receptor was identified in an adult woman who had mild COVID-19 (a few samples of this study predate the infection). Cell type and time point are not known. Sequenced material: PBMCs or a T cell subset sorted from them (not recorded which). This chain joins TRBV30 and TRBJ2-1; the match to TRBD2 covers 16 bases. The CDR3 DNA is TGTGCCTGGAGCGCGGGACTAGCGGGGGGGCCCGATGAGCAGTTCTTC. This gives the protein CAWSAGLAGGPDEQFF.